A single T cell receptor beta chain is shown here with its context. Its antigen remains unknown. The data originate from a study of CD8+ T cells in alopecia areata. Per the germline V gene, CDR1 is SGHNT and CDR2 is YYREEE (reference sequence). The CDR3 is 12 amino acids. Trimming took off 4 bases at V and 7 bases at J, with 11 bases between the two ends. RNA extraction and reverse transcription yielded cDNA as sequencing template. Only in-frame clones appear in the TCRdb table, and some are missing; sequencing was by immunoSEQ multiplex PCR. Among more than 200,000 clones listed, under 70% were seen once. Peripheral blood samples and lesional scalp punch biopsies were obtained from alopecia areata patients. Investigators sorted PBMCs to obtain both CD4+ and CD8+ T cells. Study-wide results and limits: Normal skin's resident alphabeta T cells are sequenced alongside lesional scalp T cells.

The sequence came from a human donor with alopecia areata. The chain uses TRBV5-4 and TRBJ1-1, with D possibly being TRBD1 (5 bases). The material sequenced was CD4+ T cells sorted from blood, taken at week 0. The CDR3 DNA sequence: TGTGCCAGCAGCCTGGTGGGGGGTGAAGCTTTCTTT. Translated: CASSLVGGEAFF.